Each of the 16 T cell receptor beta chains below was sequenced from the same sample in a study of regulatory T cells in long-lasting Graves disease. Indicated time point: newly diagnosed GD, antithyroid drugs for less than 3 months. TCR sequences were obtained from RNA taken from PBMCs. Combining iRepertoire HTBI primers with Arm-PCR of CDR3 regions, the authors built TCR beta libraries. MiXCR, applied by TCRdb to the multiplex PCR reads, yields one record per CDR3 protein. The table records approximately 540,000 distinct CDR3 sequences, 9.5% to 15% of them present only once. This sample also belongs to another study, concerning T cells in Graves' hyperthyroidism and ophthalmopathy.

Sample: peripheral blood mononuclear cells (PBMCs), taken at new diagnosis, from a patient treated with antithyroid drugs. These receptors were obtained from a young woman with Graves disease.

This clonotype was seen more than once but under ten times. CDR3 sequence: CASSKLAGGPLFF. In DNA, the CDR3 is TGTGCCAGCAGTAAACTAGCGGGAGGGCCCTTATTCTTC. The chain couples TRBV9 to TRBJ2-1; 13 nucleotides match TRBD2. V dropped 5 bases and J dropped 16; count of bases not matched to a gene: 9. Germline-derived CDR1 and CDR2 are SGDLS and YYNGEE. The CDR3 spans 13 residues.

Remarks on this clonotype: Possible read error: a much larger clone is one base away. The rearrangement uses TRBV6-2 or TRBV6-3 and TRBJ2-5, with TRBD1 identical over 12 bases. J lost 7 bases, V lost 5 bases, and 5 bases had no gene match. The length of the CDR3 is 14 residues. CDR1 and CDR2 from the germline V gene are MNHEY and SVGEGT. CDR3 nucleotides: TGTGCCAGCAGTCGGGACAGGGGGCCTGGGACCCAGTACTTC. Its translation: CASSRDRGPGTQYF.

This clonotype has ten or more counts. The chain uses TRBV6-1 and TRBJ1-1, with D possibly being TRBD1 (5 bases). The CDR3 totals 15 residues. The V end was cut by 5 bases, the J end by 5 bases, with 18 bases between. Per the germline V gene, CDR1 is MNHNS and CDR2 is SASEGT. CDR3 in DNA: TGTGCCAGCAGTCGCCCCGGCGGGGGTGGAACTGAAGCTTTCTTT. This encodes CASSRPGGGGTEAFF.

The CDR3: CASSRPSGSLYEQYF. The CDR3, as DNA: TGTGCCAGCAGTAGACCTAGCGGGAGTCTGTACGAGCAGTACTTC. The gene calls are TRBV6-2 or TRBV6-3 and TRBJ2-7; 10 nucleotides align to TRBD2. Looked up from germline, CDR1 is MNHEY and CDR2 is SVGEGT. The ends lost 5 bases at V and 4 bases at J; junction bases unmatched: 8. The CDR3 has 15 amino acids.

This clonotype was found many times. The chain employs TRBV20-1 and TRBJ2-5, with TRBD2 identical over 14 bases. In germline, CDR1 is DFQATT, CDR2 SNEGSKA (reference sequence). The CDR3 sequence is 14 residues long. Trimming cost V 3 bases and J 5 bases; bases outside gene matches: 2. CDR3: CSARGTSGSETQYF. The CDR3 DNA follows: TGCAGTGCTAGGGGGACTAGCGGGAGCGAGACCCAGTACTTC.

In its sample, this clonotype was seen many times. This sequence joins TRBV20-1 and TRBJ1-2; 7 nucleotides line up with TRBD1. The germline CDR1 and CDR2 sequences are DFQATT and SNEGSKA (reference sequence). The CDR3 has 14 residues. V dropped 1 base and J dropped 7; count of bases not matched to a gene: 9. CDR3 amino acids: CSARGDRVAGGYTF. DNA of the CDR3: TGCAGTGCTAGAGGGGACAGAGTGGCGGGTGGCTACACCTTC.

The sample holds a few counts of this clonotype. V is TRBV5-5 and J is TRBJ1-1; D gene uncertain. The germline V gene encodes CDR1 SGHKS and CDR2 YYEKEE (reference sequence). This CDR3 is built from 14 residues. Trimming pared 7 bases from V and 0 bases from J, leaving 13 bases between. The CDR3 bases are TGTGCCAGCGGCCCCGGGTTACTGAACACTGAAGCTTTCTTT. The encoded protein is CASGPGLLNTEAFF. Combining the CDR3 with reference TRBV5-5 and TRBJ1-1 gives the whole variable domain DAGVTQSPTHLIKTRGQQVTLRCSPISGHKSVSWYQQVLGQGPQFIFQYYEKEERGRGNFPDRFSARQFPNYSSELNVNALLLGDSALYLCASGPGLLNTEAFFGQGTRLTVV.

In this sample, this clonotype turned up many times. The rearrangement uses TRBV19 and TRBJ2-2; either TRBD1 or TRBD2 may fit D (6 bases each). Germline V gives CDR1 LNHDA, CDR2 SQIVND (reference sequence). The CDR3 spans 17 residues. Trimming shortened V by 5 bases and J by 4 bases, and 20 bases separated the two germline ends. The CDR3 nucleotides are TGTGCCAGTAGTCGTGGCCAGGGGTGGAGGGGCACCGGGGAGCTGTTTTTT. It specifies CASSRGQGWRGTGELFF.

This clonotype was counted at least ten times. J is TRBJ2-1 and V is TRBV24-1; 11 positions match TRBD1. V was clipped by 5 bases and J by 7 bases; unmatched bases: 3. CDR1 and CDR2 from the germline V gene are KGHDR and SFDVKD. This CDR3 is 14 amino acids long. The CDR3 loop is CATSGTGGKNEQFF. The CDR3 DNA reads as TGTGCCACCAGTGGGACAGGGGGCAAGAATGAGCAGTTCTTC.

The chain has TRBV29-1 and TRBJ2-3; 11 bases match TRBD2. Germline-derived CDR1 and CDR2 are SQVTM and ANQGSEA. Trimming removed 7 bases from V and 2 bases from J; junction bases left unmatched: 11. CDR3 length equals 16 residues. CDR3 sequence (DNA): TGCAGCGCCGGAGGTCTAGCGGGAGGTTACACAGATACGCAGTATTTT. Its protein is CSAGGLAGGYTDTQYF.

The V and J genes are TRBV9 and TRBJ1-1, with a weak D call TRBD1 (5 bases). V lost 4 bases to trimming and J lost 3 bases, with 16 bases between them. This CDR3 has 15 amino acids. The germline gives CDR1 SGDLS, CDR2 YYNGEE. The CDR3 sequence: CASSPVGRADTEAFF. The CDR3 nucleotides read TGTGCCAGCAGCCCTGTTGGCAGGGCGGACACTGAAGCTTTCTTT. Full variable domain (outside the CDR3, taken from reference TRBV9 and TRBJ1-1): DSGVTQTPKHLITATGQRVTLRCSPRSGDLSVYWYQQSLDQGLQFLIQYYNGEERAKGNILERFSAQQFPDLHSELNLSSLELGDSALYFCASSPVGRADTEAFFGQGTRLTVV.

This clonotype occurred many times. The rearrangement uses TRBV30 and TRBJ2-3, with D unresolved. Trimming left V 5 bases short and J 1 base short, with 4 bases between. The CDR3 is 11 residues long. Germline assignment: CDR1 GTSNPN and CDR2 SVGIG (reference sequence). As DNA, the CDR3 is TGTGCCTGGTCAGGCACAGATACGCAGTATTTT. Translated, it gives CAWSGTDTQYF.

This sequence joins TRBV5-6 and TRBJ2-1; D not certain. Germline CDR1 is SGHDT and CDR2 is YYEEEE. Trimming cost V 0 bases and J 1 base, with 5 bases left between them. The CDR3 is made up of 14 amino acids. CDR3 in DNA: TGTGCCAGCAGCTTGGGACTTTCCTACAATGAGCAGTTCTTC. It codes for CASSLGLSYNEQFF.

This clonotype has ten or more counts. The J gene is TRBJ1-3, the V gene TRBV4-3; weak D call: TRBD1 (6 bases). V lost 1 base and J 2 bases, leaving 12 bases between the germline ends. The CDR3 consists of 16 residues. CDR1 and CDR2 from the germline V gene are LGHNA and YSLEER. The CDR3 here is CASSQGVAGAGNTIYF. As DNA, the CDR3 is TGCGCCAGCAGCCAAGGAGTGGCAGGGGCTGGAAACACCATATATTTT.

The chain has TRBV20-1 and TRBJ2-1, with 11 bases identical to TRBD2. CDR3 length equals 17 residues. V trimming: 3 bases; J trimming: 0 bases; junction bases outside the gene matches: 7. Germline V gene sequence: CDR1 DFQATT, CDR2 SNEGSKA (reference sequence). CDR3 sequence reads: CSARDSGRARSYNEQFF. In DNA form, the CDR3 reads TGCAGTGCTAGGGATAGCGGGAGGGCCCGCTCCTACAATGAGCAGTTCTTC.

With regard to this clonotype: A single base separates this from a much larger clone, so it may be a read error. The chain has TRBV28 and TRBJ2-7; maybe TRBD1 (5 bases). Germline-derived CDR1 and CDR2 are MDHEN and SYDVKM. V lost 4 bases to trimming and J lost 6 bases, with 19 bases between them. CDR3 size: 15 residues. Here the CDR3 reads CASSSPGLSFCEQYF. CDR3 nucleotide sequence: TGTGCCAGCAGTTCACCAGGGCTGAGCTTCTGCGAGCAGTACTTC.